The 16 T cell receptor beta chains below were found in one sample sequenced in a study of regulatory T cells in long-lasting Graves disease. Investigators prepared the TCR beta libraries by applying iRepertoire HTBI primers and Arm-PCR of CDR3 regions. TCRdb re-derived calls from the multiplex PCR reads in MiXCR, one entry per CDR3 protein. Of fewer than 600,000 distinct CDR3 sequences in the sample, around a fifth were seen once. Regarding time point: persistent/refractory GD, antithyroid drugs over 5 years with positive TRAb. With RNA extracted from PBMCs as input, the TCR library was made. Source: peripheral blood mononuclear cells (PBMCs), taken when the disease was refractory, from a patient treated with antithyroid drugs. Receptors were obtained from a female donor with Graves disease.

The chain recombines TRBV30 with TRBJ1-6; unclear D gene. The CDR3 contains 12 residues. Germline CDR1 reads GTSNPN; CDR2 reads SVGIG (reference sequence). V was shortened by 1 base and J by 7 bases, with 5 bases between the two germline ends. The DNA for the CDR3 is TGTGCCTGGAGTGGTTCCAATTCACCCCTCCACTTT. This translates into CAWSGSNSPLHF. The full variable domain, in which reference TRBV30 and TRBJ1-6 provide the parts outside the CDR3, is SQTIHQWPATLVQPVGSPLSLECTVEGTSNPNLYWYRQAAGRGLQLLFYSVGIGQISSEVPQNLSASRPQDRQFILSSKKLLLSDSGFYLCAWSGSNSPLHFGNGTRLTVT.

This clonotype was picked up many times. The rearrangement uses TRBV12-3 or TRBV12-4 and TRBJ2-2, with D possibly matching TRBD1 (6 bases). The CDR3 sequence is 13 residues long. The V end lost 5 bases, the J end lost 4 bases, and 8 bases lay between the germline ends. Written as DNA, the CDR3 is TGTGCCAGCAGTCCGGACAGCACCGGGGAGCTGTTTTTT. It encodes CASSPDSTGELFF.

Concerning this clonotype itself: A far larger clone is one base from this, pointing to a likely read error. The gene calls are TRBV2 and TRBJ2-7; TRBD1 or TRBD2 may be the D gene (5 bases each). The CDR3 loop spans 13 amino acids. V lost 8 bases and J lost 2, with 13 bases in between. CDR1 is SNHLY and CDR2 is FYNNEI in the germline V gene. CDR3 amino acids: CASRAGSPYEQYF. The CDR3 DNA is TGTGCCAGCCGGGCAGGGAGCCCCTACGAGCAGTACTTC.

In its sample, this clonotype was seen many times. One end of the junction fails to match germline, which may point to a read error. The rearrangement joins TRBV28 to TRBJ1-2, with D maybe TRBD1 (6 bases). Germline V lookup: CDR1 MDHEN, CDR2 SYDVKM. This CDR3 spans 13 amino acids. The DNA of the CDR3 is TGTGCCAGCAATTTAACAGGGAACTATGGCTACACCTTC. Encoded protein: CASNLTGNYGYTF.

The CDR3 reads CASSPPSNRGHEQYF. In DNA, the CDR3 is TGTGCCAGCTCACCACCGAGTAACAGGGGACACGAGCAGTACTTC. V is TRBV18 and J is TRBJ2-7; the match to TRBD1 covers 7 bases. This CDR3 comprises 15 residues. Germline V gene data show CDR1 as KGHSH and CDR2 as LQKENI. V gave up 0 bases and J gave up 5 bases; unmatched junction bases: 7.

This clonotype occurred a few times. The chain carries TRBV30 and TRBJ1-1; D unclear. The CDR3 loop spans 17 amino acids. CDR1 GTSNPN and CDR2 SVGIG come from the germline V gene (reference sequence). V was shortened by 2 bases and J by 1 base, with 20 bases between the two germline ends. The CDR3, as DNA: TGTGCCTGGAGTATTCACGGACCTCGCCGAGGGAACACTGAAGCTTTCTTT. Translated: CAWSIHGPRRGNTEAFF.

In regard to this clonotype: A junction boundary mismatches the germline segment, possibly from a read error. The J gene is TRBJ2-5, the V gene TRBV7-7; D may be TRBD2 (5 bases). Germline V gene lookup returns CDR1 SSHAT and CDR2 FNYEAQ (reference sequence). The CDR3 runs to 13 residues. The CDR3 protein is CASSPGSIGTQYF. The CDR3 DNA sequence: TGTGCTAGCAGCCCGGGGTCAATCGGGACCCAGTACTTC.

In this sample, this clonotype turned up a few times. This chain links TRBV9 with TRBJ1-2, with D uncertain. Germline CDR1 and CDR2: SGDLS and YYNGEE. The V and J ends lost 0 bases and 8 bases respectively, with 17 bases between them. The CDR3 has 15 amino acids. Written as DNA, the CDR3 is TGTGCCAGCAGCGTAGCCCAGGCCTCGGCCGAGGGCTACACCTTC. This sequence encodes CASSVAQASAEGYTF.

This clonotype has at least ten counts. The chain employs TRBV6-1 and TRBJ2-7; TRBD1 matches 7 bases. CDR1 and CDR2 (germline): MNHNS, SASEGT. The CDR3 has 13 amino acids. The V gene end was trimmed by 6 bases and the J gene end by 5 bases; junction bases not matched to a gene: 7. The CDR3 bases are TGTGCCAGCAGACTCGACAGGGCCCACGAGCAGTACTTC. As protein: CASRLDRAHEQYF.

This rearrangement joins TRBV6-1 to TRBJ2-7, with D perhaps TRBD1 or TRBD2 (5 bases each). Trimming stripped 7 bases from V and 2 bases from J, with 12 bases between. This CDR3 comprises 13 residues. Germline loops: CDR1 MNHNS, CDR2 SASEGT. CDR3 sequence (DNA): TGTGCCAGCACCACCCGAGGGGCCTACGAGCAGTACTTC. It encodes CASTTRGAYEQYF.

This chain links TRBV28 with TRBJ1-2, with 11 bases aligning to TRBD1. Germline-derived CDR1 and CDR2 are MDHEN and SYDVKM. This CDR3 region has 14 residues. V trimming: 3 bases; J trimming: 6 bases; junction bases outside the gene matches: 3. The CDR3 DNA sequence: TGTGCCAGCAGTTTGGGGGACAGGGGGAATGGCTACACCTTC. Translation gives CASSLGDRGNGYTF.

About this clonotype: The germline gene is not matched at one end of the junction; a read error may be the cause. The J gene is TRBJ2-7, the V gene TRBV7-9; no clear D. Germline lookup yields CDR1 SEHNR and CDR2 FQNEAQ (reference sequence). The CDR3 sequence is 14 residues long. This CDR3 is CACSLTSEIYEQYF. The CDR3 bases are TGTGCCTGCAGCTTAACATCCGAGATCTACGAGCAGTACTTC.

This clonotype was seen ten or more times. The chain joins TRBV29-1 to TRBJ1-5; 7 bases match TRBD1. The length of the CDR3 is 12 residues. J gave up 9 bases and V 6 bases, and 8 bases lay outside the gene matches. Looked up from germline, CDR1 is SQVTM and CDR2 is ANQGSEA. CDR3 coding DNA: TGCAGCGTGGGGACAGATGGTACGCCCCAGCATTTT. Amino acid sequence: CSVGTDGTPQHF.

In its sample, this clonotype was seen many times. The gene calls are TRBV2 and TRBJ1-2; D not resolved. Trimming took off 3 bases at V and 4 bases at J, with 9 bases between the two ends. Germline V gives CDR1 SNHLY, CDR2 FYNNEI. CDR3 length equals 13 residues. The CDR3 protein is CASSEGTAYGYTF. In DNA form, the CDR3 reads TGTGCCAGCAGTGAGGGAACAGCCTATGGCTACACCTTC. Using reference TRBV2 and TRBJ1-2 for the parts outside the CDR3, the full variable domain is EPEVTQTPSHQVTQMGQEVILRCVPISNHLYFYWYRQILGQKVEFLVSFYNNEISEKSEIFDDQFSVERPDGSNFTLKIRSTKLEDSAMYFCASSEGTAYGYTFGSGTRLTVV.

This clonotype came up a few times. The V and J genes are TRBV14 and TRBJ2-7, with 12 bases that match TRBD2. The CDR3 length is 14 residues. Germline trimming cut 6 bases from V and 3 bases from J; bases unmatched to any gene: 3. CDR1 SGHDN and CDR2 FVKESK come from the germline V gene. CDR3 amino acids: CASSVTSGSYEQYF. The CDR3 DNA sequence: TGTGCCAGCAGTGTGACTAGCGGGAGCTACGAGCAGTACTTC.

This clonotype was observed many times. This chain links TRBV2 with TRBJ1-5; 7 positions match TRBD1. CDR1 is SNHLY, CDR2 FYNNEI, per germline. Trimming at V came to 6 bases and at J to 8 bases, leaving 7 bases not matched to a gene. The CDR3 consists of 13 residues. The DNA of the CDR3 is TGTGCCAGCAGGGGGGACAGTGGGGAGCCCCAGCATTTT. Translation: CASRGDSGEPQHF.